This TCR beta chain derives from a study of blood T cells in healthy people across ages. This clonotype was observed a few times. PCR was performed a second time for 7 to 11 cycles using a sample-barcoded 5' primer and a J-beta primer mix. TCRdb redid the calling of the 5' RACE reads with MiXCR, one entry per CDR3 protein. The repertoire has around 650,000 distinct CDR3 sequences, over 40% of them found once; the top ten carry around 30%. The germline V gene has CDR1 LGHNA and CDR2 YNFKEQ. V was cut by 0 bases and J by 6 bases, with 13 bases left in between. The CDR3 loop spans 15 amino acids. This sequence originates from a man older than 75 in good health. Specimen: blood. The rearrangement uses TRBV4-2 and TRBJ2-3; the D is unclear. CDR3 DNA sequence: TGTGCCAGCAGCCAAGATACATCCCTACGGGATACGCAGTATTTT. It specifies CASSQDTSLRDTQYF.